Listed below are T cell receptor beta chains from one sample, sequenced in a study of T-cell memory formation after mild COVID-19. One entry per CDR3 protein results from TCRdb running MiXCR on the 5' RACE reads. The sample lists under 350,000 distinct CDR3 sequences; around 15% were seen once. Sequencing input: PBMCs or a T cell subset sorted from them (not recorded which). The receptors shown here come from a young man who had mild COVID-19 (a few samples of this study predate the infection). Cell type and time point are not known. CDR3s include the opening cysteine and the closing phenylalanine or tryptophan. The order of the fields is J gene, D gene, V gene, CDR3 length, clone size, CDR3 protein, CDR3 DNA. The D gene is left open where the match is weak. Expanded clones are given a class, and other clones once, few, many or no size at all.

J gene: TRBJ1-2
D gene: TRBD1
V gene: TRBV12-3/TRBV12-4
CDR3 length: 14
clone size: .
CDR3 protein: CASREEQGIYGYTF
CDR3 DNA: TGTGCCAGCAGGGAGGAACAGGGGATCTATGGCTACACCTTC

J gene: TRBJ2-4
D gene: TRBD1
V gene: TRBV4-3
CDR3 length: 17
clone size: .
CDR3 protein: CASSQDSWGQGRNIQYF
CDR3 DNA: TGCGCCAGCAGCCAAGACTCATGGGGACAGGGGCGAAACATTCAGTACTTC

J gene: TRBJ2-1
D gene: .
V gene: TRBV7-9
CDR3 length: 16
clone size: many
CDR3 protein: CASSLVGGRSYNEQFF
CDR3 DNA: TGTGCCAGCAGCTTAGTAGGGGGGCGCTCCTACAATGAGCAGTTCTTC

J gene: TRBJ1-2
D gene: .
V gene: TRBV11-2
CDR3 length: 13
clone size: many
CDR3 protein: CASSLGTGDGYTF
CDR3 DNA: TGTGCCAGCAGCTTAGGGACCGGGGATGGCTACACCTTC

J gene: TRBJ2-5
D gene: TRBD1
V gene: TRBV7-3
CDR3 length: 14
clone size: .
CDR3 protein: CASSIDRGSETQYF
CDR3 DNA: TGTGCCAGCAGCATTGACAGGGGGTCGGAGACCCAGTACTTC

J gene: TRBJ2-7
D gene: TRBD1
V gene: TRBV19
CDR3 length: 14
clone size: few
CDR3 protein: CASSTGTGAYEQYF
CDR3 DNA: TGTGCCAGTAGTACCGGGACAGGGGCCTACGAGCAGTACTTC

J gene: TRBJ1-6
D gene: .
V gene: TRBV19
CDR3 length: 15
clone size: .
CDR3 protein: CASRTTSSYNSPLHF
CDR3 DNA: TGTGCCAGTAGGACGACCAGCTCCTATAATTCACCCCTCCACTTT

J gene: TRBJ1-3
D gene: .
V gene: TRBV6-5
CDR3 length: 16
clone size: .
CDR3 protein: CASSYSGTLGGNTIYF
CDR3 DNA: TGTGCCAGCAGTTACTCGGGAACCCTGGGTGGAAACACCATATATTTT

J gene: TRBJ1-2
D gene: .
V gene: TRBV20-1
CDR3 length: 13
clone size: .
CDR3 protein: CSAKIGINYGYTF
CDR3 DNA: TGCAGTGCTAAGATAGGGATTAACTATGGCTACACCTTC

J gene: TRBJ2-2
D gene: .
V gene: TRBV11-2
CDR3 length: 14
clone size: few
CDR3 protein: CASSLGAPTGELFF
CDR3 DNA: TGTGCCAGCAGCTTGGGGGCGCCGACCGGGGAGCTGTTTTTT

J gene: TRBJ1-5
D gene: .
V gene: TRBV3-1
CDR3 length: 16
clone size: few
CDR3 protein: CASSMHPGSGDQPQHF
CDR3 DNA: TGTGCCAGCAGCATGCATCCGGGGAGTGGTGATCAGCCCCAGCATTTT

J gene: TRBJ2-3
D gene: TRBD1
V gene: TRBV7-3
CDR3 length: 13
clone size: .
CDR3 protein: CASSKDRADTQYF
CDR3 DNA: TGTGCCAGCAGCAAGGACAGGGCAGATACGCAGTATTTT

J gene: TRBJ2-1
D gene: TRBD2
V gene: TRBV18
CDR3 length: 15
clone size: .
CDR3 protein: CASSRAGDSYNEQFF
CDR3 DNA: TGTGCCAGCTCCCGAGCGGGGGACTCCTACAATGAGCAGTTCTTC

J gene: TRBJ1-5
D gene: .
V gene: TRBV20-1
CDR3 length: 12
clone size: .
CDR3 protein: CSAREGTQPQHF
CDR3 DNA: TGCAGTGCTAGAGAGGGCACCCAGCCCCAGCATTTT